One and the same sample provided the 22 T cell receptor beta chains below, sequenced in a study of naive and memory T cell subsets. A UMI-containing oligonucleotide was joined by 3' ligation to the TCR cDNA template. Four PCR rounds used nested alpha and beta constant region primers plus the SP2 primer. In TCRdb, the 5' RACE reads were re-called with MiXCR into one record per CDR3 protein. The sample records about 62,000 distinct CDR3 sequences, around 8% being singletons. These receptor sequences come from a female donor in good health.

This clonotype appeared many times. The V call is TRBV7-6, the J call TRBJ1-4, with TRBD1 identical over 9 bases. CDR3 length equals 15 residues. The ends lost 4 bases at V and 8 bases at J; junction bases unmatched: 8. Germline V gene sequence: CDR1 SGHVS, CDR2 FNYEAQ. This CDR3 is CASSSPGQGVEKLFF. CDR3 nucleotides: TGTGCCAGCAGCTCACCGGGACAGGGAGTAGAAAAACTGTTTTTT.

The chain is built from TRBV19 and TRBJ2-7; 10 bases match TRBD1. CDR1 is LNHDA, CDR2 SQIVND, per germline (reference sequence). V lost 11 bases to trimming and J lost 2 bases; unmatched junction nucleotides: 6. The CDR3 is made up of 13 amino acids. CDR3 sequence: CASTGTGAYEQYF. CDR3 in DNA: TGTGCCTCGACCGGGACAGGGGCCTACGAGCAGTACTTC.

The V call is TRBV2, the J call TRBJ2-5, with unresolved D. Per germline, CDR1 SNHLY and CDR2 FYNNEI. The V and J ends lost 6 bases and 1 base respectively, with 15 bases between them. The CDR3 totals 15 residues. Written as DNA, the CDR3 is TGTGCCAGCAGGTTAGGCGGTGCTTTCCAAGAGACCCAGTACTTC. Its protein is CASRLGGAFQETQYF.

The genes are TRBV6-5 and TRBJ2-2; tentatively, D is TRBD2 (6 bases). The CDR3 spans 17 residues. CDR1 is MNHEY, CDR2 SVGAGI, per germline. Between the trimmed V and J ends, which lost 6 bases and 0 bases, there was a span of 17 bases. As DNA, the CDR3 is TGTGCCAGCAGGGTCGATGGGGGGAATACGAACACCGGGGAGCTGTTTTTT. Protein sequence: CASRVDGGNTNTGELFF.

This clonotype was recorded at least ten times. The chain has TRBV14 and TRBJ1-1; no clear D gene. Germline values: CDR1 SGHDN, CDR2 FVKESK. The CDR3 totals 13 residues. With 3 bases removed from V and 11 bases from J, the gap between germline ends came to 16 bases. The CDR3 coding sequence is TGTGCCAGCAGCCACCCTCCTCACCTGGTGGCTTTCTTT. This encodes CASSHPPHLVAFF.

In its sample, this clonotype was seen many times. The J gene is TRBJ1-3, the V gene TRBV20-1; D not certain. Germline V gives CDR1 DFQATT, CDR2 SNEGSKA (reference sequence). The V gene lost 3 bases and the J gene lost 0 bases, with 12 bases spanning the gap. The CDR3 length is 15 residues. CDR3 DNA sequence: TGCAGTGCTAGTCCCCGGAGGAGCTCTGGAAACACCATATATTTT. It translates to CSASPRRSSGNTIYF.

This clonotype was counted a few times. This CDR3 is CASSRAGAGYNEQFF. In DNA form, the CDR3 reads TGTGCCAGCAGCCGAGCGGGGGCCGGCTACAATGAGCAGTTCTTC. The chain employs TRBV28 and TRBJ2-1; 8 bases line up with TRBD2. The junction had 7 bases not matched to a gene; V was cut back by 6 bases and J by 3 bases. Germline CDR1 MDHEN, CDR2 SYDVKM. The CDR3 contains 15 residues.

About this clonotype itself: This may arise from a read error, as a much more abundant clone is one base away. The chain combines TRBV13 with TRBJ1-1; D call uncertain. Trimming cost V 1 base and J 10 bases, with 10 bases left between them. Per the germline V gene, CDR1 is PRHDT and CDR2 is FYEKMQ (reference sequence). The CDR3 runs 12 residues. In nucleotides, the CDR3 is TGTGCCAGCAGCTTAGCTCCGGGCGTAGCTTTCTTT. This encodes CASSLAPGVAFF.

This clonotype was detected many times. The chain couples TRBV7-2 to TRBJ1-4; 10 positions agree with TRBD1. In germline, CDR1 is SGHTA, CDR2 FQGNSA. The CDR3 covers 21 residues. J gave up 0 bases and V 1 base, and 14 bases lay outside the gene matches. This CDR3 is CASSLVGWDRGFPATNEKLFF. The CDR3, as DNA: TGTGCCAGCAGCTTAGTAGGATGGGACAGGGGTTTTCCTGCAACTAATGAAAAACTGTTTTTT. Using reference TRBV7-2 and TRBJ1-4 for the parts outside the CDR3, the full variable domain is GAGVSQSPSNKVTEKGKDVELRCDPISGHTALYWYRQSLGQGLEFLIYFQGNSAPDKSGLPSDRFSAERTGGSVSTLTIQRTQQEDSAVYLCASSLVGWDRGFPATNEKLFFGSGTQLSVL.

This clonotype was counted at least ten times. The CDR3 sequence is CSAAGQGNQPQHF. The DNA of the CDR3 is TGCAGTGCGGCCGGACAGGGGAATCAGCCCCAGCATTTT. The chain employs TRBV20-1 and TRBJ1-5; 9 nucleotides match TRBD1. The germline CDR1 and CDR2 sequences are DFQATT and SNEGSKA (reference sequence). The CDR3 has 13 amino acids. The junction had 4 bases not matched to a gene; V was cut back by 6 bases and J by 4 bases.

The rearrangement joins TRBV19 to TRBJ1-1, with D uncertain. CDR1 is LNHDA and CDR2 is SQIVND in the germline V gene (reference sequence). The CDR3 has 13 amino acids. The V gene lost 1 base and the J gene lost 6 bases, with 9 bases spanning the gap. CDR3: CASSIAAAPEAFF. In DNA, the CDR3 is TGTGCCAGTAGTATAGCGGCGGCCCCTGAAGCTTTCTTT.

The V and J genes are TRBV20-1 and TRBJ2-7; D is perhaps TRBD1 (6 bases). CDR1 is DFQATT and CDR2 is SNEGSKA in the germline V gene (reference sequence). V was shortened by 0 bases and J by 0 bases, with 21 bases between the two germline ends. This CDR3 region has 18 residues. The CDR3 protein is CSARDRGSMTAYSYEQYF. The DNA of the CDR3 is TGCAGTGCTAGAGATAGGGGGTCCATGACAGCCTACTCCTACGAGCAGTACTTC.

CDR3 residues: CASGQNPGSLIYTGELFF. The CDR3 DNA reads as TGTGCTAGTGGTCAGAACCCGGGGAGCTTGATTTACACCGGGGAGCTGTTTTTT. The gene calls are TRBV12-5 and TRBJ2-2, with TRBD2 as a possible D gene (5 bases). The CDR3 length is 18 residues. CDR1 and CDR2 from the germline V gene are LGHNT and FRNRAP. The germline V and J ends were trimmed by 5 bases and 3 bases, with 22 bases remaining between them.

This clonotype was picked up many times. The J gene is TRBJ1-1, the V gene TRBV15; D unclear. Germline CDR1 LNHNV, CDR2 YYDKDF (reference sequence). The germline V and J ends were trimmed by 10 bases and 4 bases, with 10 bases remaining between them. This CDR3 has 11 residues. The CDR3 here is CAIKGSTEAFF. CDR3 DNA sequence: TGTGCCATAAAGGGTAGCACTGAAGCTTTCTTT.

This clonotype was observed many times. The chain links TRBV28 to TRBJ2-1, with D tentatively TRBD2 (5 bases). Germline CDR1 is MDHEN and CDR2 is SYDVKM. Trimming cost V 4 bases and J 0 bases, with 13 bases left between them. This CDR3 contains 16 residues. The CDR3 sequence: CASSSHSAGSYNEQFF. The CDR3 DNA sequence: TGTGCCAGCAGTTCCCATTCCGCGGGCTCCTACAATGAGCAGTTCTTC.

The table lists this clonotype with a few counts. V and J are TRBV7-2 and TRBJ2-7; perhaps TRBD2 as D (7 bases). This CDR3 has 13 amino acids. Per germline, CDR1 SGHTA and CDR2 FQGNSA. V gave up 5 bases and J gave up 3 bases, with 11 bases separating them. For the CDR3, the DNA is TGTGCCAGCAGCCAAGGGGGGGTCTACGAGCAGTACTTC. This codes for CASSQGGVYEQYF. Full variable domain (outside the CDR3, taken from reference TRBV7-2 and TRBJ2-7): GAGVSQSPSNKVTEKGKDVELRCDPISGHTALYWYRQSLGQGLEFLIYFQGNSAPDKSGLPSDRFSAERTGGSVSTLTIQRTQQEDSAVYLCASSQGGVYEQYFGPGTRLTVT.

V is TRBV18 and J is TRBJ1-6; 7 nucleotides match TRBD1. The CDR3 runs to 20 residues. CDR1 and CDR2 (germline): KGHSH, LQKENI. Trimming cost V 3 bases and J 4 bases; bases outside gene matches: 18. The CDR3 nucleotides read TGTGCCAGCTCACCCCAAGGACTAGGGGGCGGAACAAGATATAATTCACCCCTCCACTTT. Protein: CASSPQGLGGGTRYNSPLHF.

Ten or more counts support this clonotype. This chain links TRBV20-1 with TRBJ1-1; 7 nucleotides agree with TRBD1. Germline CDR1 and CDR2: DFQATT and SNEGSKA (reference sequence). The J segment lost 3 bases and the V segment lost 2 bases, leaving 9 bases of the junction unmatched. The CDR3 runs to 15 residues. This chain's CDR3 is CSARTSQGGDTEAFF. As DNA, the CDR3 is TGCAGTGCTAGAACCTCCCAGGGGGGTGACACTGAAGCTTTCTTT.

There are a few counts of this clonotype. The J gene is TRBJ2-5, the V gene TRBV15; no clear D. The CDR3 covers 16 residues. Germline-derived CDR1 and CDR2 are LNHNV and YYDKDF (reference sequence). V lost 1 base to trimming and J lost 0 bases, with 12 bases between them. The CDR3 DNA sequence: TGTGCCACCAGCAGAGTTGCGCGGACCAACCAAGAGACCCAGTACTTC. Translated: CATSRVARTNQETQYF.

The chain links TRBV20-1 to TRBJ2-1; 9 bases match TRBD2. Germline assignment: CDR1 DFQATT and CDR2 SNEGSKA (reference sequence). Germline trimming cut 2 bases from V and 7 bases from J; bases unmatched to any gene: 12. This CDR3 region has 16 residues. In DNA, the CDR3 is TGCAGTGCTAGACCCCCTCAGGCGGGGGGGCATAATGAGCAGTTCTTC. It codes for CSARPPQAGGHNEQFF.

This rearrangement joins TRBV9 to TRBJ2-7, with 7 bases identical to TRBD2. The CDR3 is 15 amino acids. Germline trimming cut 0 bases from V and 5 bases from J; bases unmatched to any gene: 8. Germline lookup yields CDR1 SGDLS and CDR2 YYNGEE. The CDR3 DNA sequence: TGTGCCAGCAGCGTAGGGGGCGGGAGCGGGGACGAGCAGTACTTC. It specifies CASSVGGGSGDEQYF.

This clonotype has a handful of counts. V and J are TRBV5-1 and TRBJ2-5, with 7 bases fitting TRBD2. CDR1 is SGHRS and CDR2 is YFSETQ in the germline V gene. The CDR3 runs to 16 residues. V was pared by 7 bases and J by 4 bases, with 16 bases of the junction left unmatched. CDR3 bases: TGCGCCAGCCTGAAGAGCGGGGTTAACCCCCCAGAGACCCAGTACTTC. It specifies CASLKSGVNPPETQYF. Full variable domain (rest looked up from reference TRBV5-1 and TRBJ2-5): KAGVTQTPRYLIKTRGQQVTLSCSPISGHRSVSWYQQTPGQGLQFLFEYFSETQRNKGNFPGRFSGRQFSNSRSEMNVSTLELGDSALYLCASLKSGVNPPETQYFGPGTRLLVL.